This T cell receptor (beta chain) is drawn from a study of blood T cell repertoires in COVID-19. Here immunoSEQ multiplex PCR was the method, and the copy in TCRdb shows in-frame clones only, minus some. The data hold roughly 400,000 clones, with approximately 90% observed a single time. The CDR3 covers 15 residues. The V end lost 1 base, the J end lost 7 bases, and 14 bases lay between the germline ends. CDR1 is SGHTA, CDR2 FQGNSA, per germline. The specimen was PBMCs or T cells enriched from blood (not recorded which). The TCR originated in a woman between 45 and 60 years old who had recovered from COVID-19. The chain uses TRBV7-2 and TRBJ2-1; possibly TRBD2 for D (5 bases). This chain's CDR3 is CASSLGLGRGNEQFF. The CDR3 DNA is TGTGCCAGCAGCTTAGGCCTTGGCCGGGGAAATGAGCAGTTCTTC.